This passage covers 30 T cell receptor beta chains from one sample sequenced in a study of Ad26.COV2.S vaccination and SARS-CoV-2 variants. Clones were sequenced by immunoSEQ multiplex PCR, and TCRdb holds only the in-frame ones, with some missing. The table records more than 400,000 clones, around 92% of them present only once. As for treatment: some 20 received Ad26.COV2.S at low or high dose, single or two shots; about 5 received placebo; per-sample allocation not given. Day 63 after the first injection of vaccine or placebo was the sampling time. The sequences come from peripheral blood, collected in a trial of Ad26.COV2.S vaccine versus placebo. The receptors shown here come from a person aged 18-65 years who received the Ad26.COV2.S COVID-19 vaccine or a placebo.

The chain combines TRBV6-2 or TRBV6-3 with TRBJ1-6; maybe TRBD1 (5 bases). The CDR3 has 14 amino acids. Germline CDR1 MNHEY, CDR2 SVGEGT. The V gene lost 2 bases and the J gene lost 11 bases, with 13 bases spanning the gap. This chain's CDR3 is CASSYGQGTAPLHF. Written as DNA, the CDR3 is TGTGCCAGCAGTTACGGTCAGGGTACTGCACCCCTCCACTTT.

The chain is built from TRBV10-3 and TRBJ2-5, with a tentative D call TRBD1 (6 bases). The CDR3 sequence is 14 residues long. Germline CDR1 reads ENHRY; CDR2 reads SYGVKD. The V and J ends lost 7 bases and 3 bases respectively, with 15 bases between them. The CDR3 nucleotides read TGTGCCATCAATGCCAGGGGTGAGGAAGAGACCCAGTACTTC. Its translation is CAINARGEEETQYF.

The chain employs TRBV3-1 (or the pseudogene TRBV3-2) and TRBJ1-1, with D unclear. The CDR3 has 15 residues. Germline CDR1 LGHDT, CDR2 YNNKEL (reference sequence). With 1 base removed from V and 1 base from J, the gap between germline ends came to 10 bases. The CDR3: CASSQGGLGNTEAFF. The CDR3 region has the DNA TGTGCCAGCAGCCAAGGAGGGCTGGGGAACACTGAAGCTTTCTTT.

The CDR3, as DNA: TGTGCCAGCAGTGAAGCTCGACAGGGAAAGAATGAAAAACTGTTTTTT. Protein sequence: CASSEARQGKNEKLFF. This chain uses TRBV2 with TRBJ1-4; TRBD1 aligns across 7 bases. Germline CDR1 and CDR2: SNHLY and FYNNEI. The CDR3 has 16 residues. The trim removed 0 bases at V and 5 bases at J, leaving 6 bases unmatched.

The chain combines TRBV3-1 (or the pseudogene TRBV3-2) with TRBJ1-6; D not certain. The CDR3 is 16 residues long. Trimming shortened V by 0 bases and J by 7 bases, and 13 bases separated the two germline ends. Germline lookup yields CDR1 LGHDT and CDR2 YNNKEL (reference sequence). The DNA of the CDR3 is TGTGCCAGCAGCCAAGATCCTGAGACACTGAATTCACCCCTCCACTTT. This gives the protein CASSQDPETLNSPLHF.

J is TRBJ1-2 and V is TRBV11-2, with 7 bases lining up with TRBD1. Germline-derived CDR1 and CDR2 are SGHAT and FQNNGV. CDR3 size: 13 residues. The V gene end was trimmed by 5 bases and the J gene end by 3 bases; junction bases not matched to a gene: 3. This CDR3 reads CASSVDRDYGYTF. CDR3 DNA sequence: TGTGCCAGCAGCGTTGACAGGGACTATGGCTACACCTTC.

The chain links TRBV10-1 to TRBJ1-1; 10 bases align to TRBD1. The germline CDR1 and CDR2 sequences are WNHNN and SYGVQD (reference sequence). V lost 3 bases to trimming and J lost 5 bases; unmatched junction nucleotides: 3. The CDR3 runs to 14 residues. The DNA of the CDR3 is TGCGCCAGCAGTGAACGGGACAGGGGTACTGAAGCTTTCTTT. Its translation is CASSERDRGTEAFF.

This clone was seen a single time. The chain has TRBV6-5 and TRBJ2-7, with TRBD1 matching 8 bases. CDR3 length: 14 amino acids. V dropped 9 bases and J dropped 0; count of bases not matched to a gene: 7. Per the germline V gene, CDR1 is MNHEY and CDR2 is SVGAGI. Here the CDR3 DNA reads TGTGCCAGTCGCCGACAGGGGAGCTCCTACGAGCAGTACTTC. This codes for CASRRQGSSYEQYF.

The chain is built from TRBV6-2 or TRBV6-3 and TRBJ2-5; the match to TRBD2 covers 7 bases. Germline V gene lookup returns CDR1 MNHEY and CDR2 SVGEGT. The CDR3 has 15 residues. The ends lost 5 bases at V and 7 bases at J; junction bases unmatched: 13. In DNA, the CDR3 is TGTGCCAGCAGTAGTGGGACTAACACTTGGGGGACCCAGTACTTC. This translates into CASSSGTNTWGTQYF.

V usage is TRBV7-9 and J usage is TRBJ1-1; D might be TRBD1 (6 bases). Germline values: CDR1 SEHNR, CDR2 FQNEAQ (reference sequence). Trimming cost V 0 bases and J 4 bases, with 18 bases left between them. There are 17 residues in the CDR3. The CDR3 loop reads CASSLALQGVVPTEAFF. The CDR3 DNA reads as TGTGCCAGCAGCTTAGCTTTACAGGGAGTGGTTCCCACTGAAGCTTTCTTT.

The rearrangement links TRBV19 to TRBJ1-2, with 7 positions matching TRBD1. CDR1 is LNHDA and CDR2 is SQIVND in the germline V gene (reference sequence). The CDR3 covers 13 residues. V shed 1 base and J 8 bases; nucleotides not matched to a gene: 4. CDR3 in DNA: TGTGCCAGTAGTATAGGTAGGGGGCTCGGCTACACCTTC. This encodes CASSIGRGLGYTF.

This chain uses TRBV5-6 with TRBJ2-5; possibly TRBD1 for D (7 bases). V lost 4 bases, J lost 4 bases, and 17 bases lay in between. The CDR3 has 15 residues. Germline V lookup: CDR1 SGHDT, CDR2 YYEEEE. Here the CDR3 DNA reads TGTGCCAGCAGCAGCCCAGGGGGGTTAGGAGAGACCCAGTACTTC. Translation: CASSSPGGLGETQYF.

This clone was detected once. The chain joins TRBV19 to TRBJ2-7, with D hard to call. The CDR3 has 13 residues. Germline values: CDR1 LNHDA, CDR2 SQIVND (reference sequence). V lost 3 bases, J lost 3 bases, and 9 bases lay in between. CDR3: CASSISPGYEQYF. The CDR3 DNA sequence: TGTGCCAGTAGTATTTCCCCGGGCTACGAGCAGTACTTC.

The V gene is TRBV3-1 (or the pseudogene TRBV3-2), the J gene TRBJ2-7; D possibly corresponds to TRBD2 (5 bases). The CDR3 consists of 14 residues. The germline CDR1 and CDR2 sequences are LGHDT and YNNKEL (reference sequence). The germline V and J ends were trimmed by 0 bases and 5 bases, with 11 bases remaining between them. For the CDR3, the DNA is TGTGCCAGCAGCCAAGATAAGGAGGAGGACGAGCAGTACTTC. Its translation is CASSQDKEEDEQYF.

The rearrangement joins TRBV6-6 to TRBJ2-7, with TRBD1 matching over 10 bases. After removal of 4 bases from V and 3 bases from J, the junction contained 3 bases not matched to a gene. The CDR3 is 14 residues long. Germline V CDR1 and CDR2: MNHNY, SVGAGI (reference sequence). CDR3 nucleotide sequence: TGTGCCAGCAGTTCCGGACAGGGGGGCTACGAGCAGTACTTC. Translating gives CASSSGQGGYEQYF.

A note on this clone: A read error may produce the germline difference seen at one junction end. The chain carries TRBV7-2 and TRBJ1-2; 8 positions match TRBD1. This CDR3 is 13 amino acids long. Germline lookup yields CDR1 SGHTA and CDR2 FQGNSA. The CDR3 protein is CASSFQPGQGFTF. CDR3 nucleotides: TGTGCCAGCAGCTTTCAACCAGGACAGGGCTTCACCTTC.

This sequence joins TRBV6-5 and TRBJ2-7, with 9 positions matching TRBD1. Germline loops: CDR1 MNHEY, CDR2 SVGAGI. The CDR3 runs to 13 residues. Trimming cost V 7 bases and J 4 bases; bases outside gene matches: 5. Written as DNA, the CDR3 is TGTGCCAGCATGGACAGGGGAGGGTACGAGCAGTACTTC. Translated: CASMDRGGYEQYF.

This chain connects TRBV20-1 to TRBJ2-7; the D gene could be TRBD1 or TRBD2 (5 bases each). There are 14 residues in the CDR3. V was shortened by 6 bases and J by 2 bases, with 17 bases between the two germline ends. The germline V gene has CDR1 DFQATT and CDR2 SNEGSKA (reference sequence). CDR3 coding DNA: TGCAGTGCCAGTTGGCGGCAGGGACCCTACGAGCAGTACTTC. This translates into CSASWRQGPYEQYF.

As concerns this clone: This may be a read error: a much more frequent sequence differs by one nucleotide. The rearrangement uses TRBV6-4 and TRBJ2-1; 8 nucleotides line up with TRBD1. V shed 0 bases and J 2 bases; nucleotides not matched to a gene: 0. The CDR3 contains 15 residues. Germline-derived CDR1 and CDR2 are MRHNA and SNTAGT. The CDR3 DNA reads as TGTGCCAGCAGTGACTCGACAGGGGCCTACAATGAGCAGTTCTTC. Encoded protein: CASSDSTGAYNEQFF.

The J gene is TRBJ2-7, the V gene TRBV11-2; D gene ambiguous. This CDR3 spans 14 amino acids. V gave up 3 bases and J gave up 2 bases, with 11 bases separating them. Germline values: CDR1 SGHAT, CDR2 FQNNGV. The CDR3 loop is CASSLRPQPYEQYF. In DNA, the CDR3 is TGTGCCAGCAGCTTGCGACCCCAGCCCTACGAGCAGTACTTC.

The chain couples TRBV9 to TRBJ2-5, with D maybe TRBD2 (6 bases). Germline V CDR1 and CDR2: SGDLS, YYNGEE. The V end lost 3 bases, the J end lost 5 bases, and 20 bases lay between the germline ends. CDR3 size: 16 residues. CDR3 amino acids: CASSAYNAAGLETQYF. The CDR3 DNA follows: TGTGCCAGCAGCGCTTACAACGCAGCGGGTCTGGAGACCCAGTACTTC. Based on the CDR3 plus reference TRBV9 and TRBJ2-5, the full variable domain is DSGVTQTPKHLITATGQRVTLRCSPRSGDLSVYWYQQSLDQGLQFLIQYYNGEERAKGNILERFSAQQFPDLHSELNLSSLELGDSALYFCASSAYNAAGLETQYFGPGTRLLVL.

This clone was picked up a small number of times. The CDR3 nucleotides read TGCGCCAGCAGCAGGGACAGGGGAGACTACAATGAGCAGTTCTTC. Encoded protein: CASSRDRGDYNEQFF. The gene calls are TRBV5-1 and TRBJ2-1, with 10 bases lining up with TRBD1. The junction had 4 bases not matched to a gene; V was cut back by 4 bases and J by 3 bases. The CDR3 contains 15 residues. CDR1 is SGHRS, CDR2 YFSETQ, per germline.

In the case of this clone: Other DNA sequences from this sample encode an identical CDR3 as well. The chain combines TRBV7-9 with TRBJ2-1, with a possible D match to TRBD2 (5 bases). CDR1 and CDR2 (germline): SEHNR, FQNEAQ (reference sequence). This CDR3 contains 15 residues. V dropped 1 base and J dropped 0 bases, with 7 bases sitting between them. In DNA form, the CDR3 reads TGTGCCAGCAGCTTAGTCCGGGGCTCCTACAATGAGCAGTTCTTC. Its protein product is CASSLVRGSYNEQFF. Together with reference TRBV7-9 and TRBJ2-1, the CDR3 gives the full variable domain: DTGVSQNPRHKITKRGQNVTFRCDPISEHNRLYWYRQTLGQGPEFLTYFQNEAQLEKSRLLSDRFSAERPKGSFSTLEIQRTEQGDSAMYLCASSLVRGSYNEQFFGPGTRLTVL.

V and J are TRBV5-6 and TRBJ2-3, with 10 bases lining up with TRBD1. Germline CDR1 SGHDT, CDR2 YYEEEE. Germline trimming cut 6 bases from V and 2 bases from J; bases unmatched to any gene: 12. The CDR3 consists of 17 residues. CDR3 amino acids: CASNNWGGTGDTDTQYF. Here the CDR3 DNA reads TGTGCCAGCAACAATTGGGGCGGGACAGGGGACACAGATACGCAGTATTTT. The whole variable domain, filled in from reference TRBV5-6 and TRBJ2-3, reads DAGVTQSPTHLIKTRGQQVTLRCSPKSGHDTVSWYQQALGQGPQFIFQYYEEEERQRGNFPDRFSGHQFPNYSSELNVNALLLGDSALYLCASNNWGGTGDTDTQYFGPGTRLTVL.

The chain joins TRBV13 to TRBJ2-1; tentative D call: TRBD1 (5 bases). CDR3 length: 12 amino acids. CDR1 is PRHDT and CDR2 is FYEKMQ in the germline V gene (reference sequence). V lost 5 bases, J lost 9 bases, and 11 bases lay in between. Here the CDR3 reads CASSQGRGEQFF. As DNA, the CDR3 is TGTGCCAGCAGCCAGGGCCGCGGTGAGCAGTTCTTC.

As concerns this clone: At the DNA level, this CDR3 is encoded by other sequences in the same sample as well. The gene calls are TRBV28 and TRBJ1-5; maybe TRBD1 (5 bases). The CDR3 consists of 12 residues. The germline V and J ends were trimmed by 3 bases and 6 bases, with 6 bases remaining between them. Germline V CDR1 and CDR2: MDHEN, SYDVKM. The CDR3 sequence: CASSFGGQPQHF. The DNA of the CDR3 is TGTGCCAGCAGTTTTGGGGGTCAGCCCCAGCATTTT.

This chain joins TRBV7-9 and TRBJ2-7; D is unclear. With 6 bases removed from V and 2 bases from J, the gap between germline ends came to 14 bases. The CDR3 is 14 amino acids. Germline V gives CDR1 SEHNR, CDR2 FQNEAQ (reference sequence). As DNA, the CDR3 is TGTGCCAGCAGACCGGACGGGCAAACCTACGAGCAGTACTTC. This sequence encodes CASRPDGQTYEQYF.

V is TRBV28 and J is TRBJ1-5; tentatively, D is TRBD1 (5 bases). Germline V CDR1 and CDR2: MDHEN, SYDVKM. The length of the CDR3 is 14 residues. Between the trimmed V and J ends, which lost 2 bases and 1 base, there was a span of 6 bases. CDR3 loop: CASSLRGSNQPQHF. CDR3 sequence (DNA): TGTGCCAGCAGTTTACGGGGGAGCAATCAGCCCCAGCATTTT.

V usage is TRBV4-3 and J usage is TRBJ1-3; D gene unclear. This CDR3 comprises 18 residues. CDR1 LGHNA and CDR2 YSLEER come from the germline V gene. Trimming shortened V by 3 bases and J by 4 bases, and 22 bases separated the two germline ends. The CDR3 region is CASSHLRAPGRSGNTIYF. CDR3 in DNA: TGCGCCAGCAGCCACCTCCGGGCGCCAGGTCGTTCGGGAAACACCATATATTTT.

This chain connects TRBV19 to TRBJ1-4; D remains ambiguous. Trimming removed 4 bases from V and 10 bases from J, with 7 bases in between. CDR1 and CDR2 (germline): LNHDA, SQIVND (reference sequence). CDR3 length: 11 residues. This chain's CDR3 is CASSTLGKLFF. CDR3 nucleotide sequence: TGTGCCAGTAGTACCTTAGGAAAACTGTTTTTT.